A selection of T cell receptor beta chains follows, all from one sample in a study of identical twins. TCRdb reanalysed the 5' RACE reads using MiXCR and keeps one entry per CDR3 protein. Among 1.5 million or so distinct CDR3 sequences, less than 35% were seen once, and the ten largest hold about 0.27%. The specimen was cord blood. These receptor sequences come from a newborn girl in good health. The CDR3 runs from the conserved cysteine through the conserved F or W. A D gene is named only where the DNA matches it firmly. Clone sizes are given selectively: once, few, many, or a class where the clone is expanded.

few | TRBJ1-2 | 14 | - | TRBV7-2 | CASSLDLSVYGYTF | TGTGCCAGCAGCTTAGATCTTAGTGTGTATGGCTACACCTTC
few | TRBJ1-1 | 14 | - | TRBV5-1 | CASSEGPSNTEAFF | TGCGCCAGCAGCGAGGGACCGTCGAACACTGAAGCTTTCTTT
few | TRBJ2-1 | 19 | TRBD2 | TRBV4-2 | CASSQDWYRAGGSYNEQFF | TGTGCCAGCAGCCAAGATTGGTATCGAGCGGGGGGCTCCTACAATGAGCAGTTCTTC
- | TRBJ2-3 | 19 | TRBD2 | TRBV7-2 | CASSFSGTSGIRGTDTQYF | TGTGCCAGCAGTTTTTCCGGGACTAGCGGGATCCGGGGAACAGATACGCAGTATTTT
few | TRBJ2-4 | 12 | - | TRBV28 | CASRNTGQEQYF | TGTGCCAGCCGAAACACAGGGCAAGAGCAGTACTTC
- | TRBJ2-4 | 14 | TRBD1 | TRBV20-1 | CSALLTTGRDIQYF | TGCAGTGCTCTCTTGACGACAGGGCGGGACATTCAGTACTTC
few | TRBJ2-1 | 15 | - | TRBV7-2 | CASSLVGWGYNEQFF | TGTGCCAGCAGCTTAGTCGGTTGGGGATACAATGAGCAGTTCTTC
few | TRBJ2-7 | 13 | TRBD1 | TRBV5-1 | CASSTGGGYEQYF | TGCGCCAGCAGCACAGGGGGCGGGTACGAGCAGTACTTC
few | TRBJ1-1 | 14 | - | TRBV5-1 | CASSFGESNTEAFF | TGCGCCAGCAGCTTTGGGGAGTCCAACACTGAAGCTTTCTTT
- | TRBJ2-3 | 16 | - | TRBV6-5 | CASSYSRTGATDTQYF | TGTGCCAGCAGTTACTCACGAACAGGAGCCACAGATACGCAGTATTTT
- | TRBJ2-5 | 16 | TRBD2 | TRBV5-1 | CASSPQTSGTGETQYF | TGCGCCAGCAGCCCTCAGACTAGCGGGACGGGGGAGACCCAGTACTTC
few | TRBJ2-7 | 17 | - | TRBV7-9 | CASSLSRQRAMSYEQYF | TGTGCCAGCAGCTTAAGTCGACAAAGGGCAATGTCGTACGAGCAGTACTTC
few | TRBJ1-2 | 10 | - | TRBV12-3/TRBV12-4 | CAIGRRGYTF | TGTGCCATTGGACGACGCGGCTACACCTTC
- | TRBJ2-5 | 13 | - | TRBV12-3/TRBV12-4 | CAIMRELQETQYF | TGTGCCATCATGAGGGAGCTCCAAGAGACCCAGTACTTC
- | TRBJ2-6 | 17 | - | TRBV11-2 | CASSLEMGFSGANVLTF | TGTGCCAGCAGCTTAGAGATGGGGTTCTCTGGGGCCAACGTCCTGACTTTC
once | TRBJ2-7 | 17 | TRBD2 | TRBV20-1 | CSARDRWGLAVSYEQYF | TGCAGTGCTAGAGATCGGTGGGGACTAGCGGTTTCCTACGAGCAGTACTTC
many | TRBJ2-7 | 11 | - | TRBV28 | CASSFSHEQYF | TGTGCCAGCAGTTTTAGCCACGAGCAGTACTTC
- | TRBJ2-1 | 16 | TRBD2 | TRBV5-4 | CASSSILAGSYNEQFF | TGTGCCAGCAGCTCGATACTAGCGGGCTCCTACAATGAGCAGTTCTTC
few | TRBJ2-1 | 16 | TRBD2 | TRBV20-1 | CSASPWTSGSYNEQFF | TGCAGTGCTAGCCCATGGACTAGCGGGAGCTACAATGAGCAGTTCTTC
few | TRBJ2-7 | 14 | TRBD1 | TRBV29-1 | CSVLPGTGPYEQYF | TGCAGCGTTCTCCCCGGGACAGGGCCCTACGAGCAGTACTTC
many | TRBJ2-7 | 15 | - | TRBV5-1 | CASSLEGSIRYEQYF | TGCGCCAGCAGCTTGGAAGGCAGTATACGTTACGAGCAGTACTTC
few | TRBJ2-1 | 17 | TRBD2 | TRBV28 | CASNRLAGGVAYNEQFF | TGTGCCAGCAATCGACTAGCGGGAGGGGTAGCCTACAATGAGCAGTTCTTC
- | TRBJ2-7 | 16 | TRBD2 | TRBV6-2/TRBV6-3 | CASSYSTIAGSTEQYF | TGTGCCAGCAGTTACTCAACCATAGCGGGGAGCACGGAGCAGTACTTC
few | TRBJ2-2 | 14 | TRBD1 | TRBV28 | CASSSTGDTGELFF | TGTGCCAGCAGTTCGACAGGGGACACCGGGGAGCTGTTTTTT
few | TRBJ1-2 | 15 | - | TRBV13 | CASSFSGYRDYGYTF | TGTGCCAGCAGCTTTTCGGGTTACCGGGACTATGGCTACACCTTC
few | TRBJ2-1 | 14 | - | TRBV20-1 | CSASGLAPYNEQFF | TGCAGTGCTAGTGGCCTAGCCCCCTACAATGAGCAGTTCTTC
- | TRBJ1-5 | 14 | - | TRBV15 | CATSRGIENQPQHF | TGTGCCACCAGCAGAGGGATAGAAAATCAGCCCCAGCATTTT
- | TRBJ2-4 | 15 | - | TRBV6-1 | CASRRELLAKNIQYF | TGTGCCAGCCGGCGAGAATTACTAGCCAAAAACATTCAGTACTTC
- | TRBJ2-7 | 15 | TRBD1 | TRBV20-1 | CSARYGQGTRNEQYF | TGCAGTGCTAGGTATGGACAGGGAACCAGGAACGAGCAGTACTTC
- | TRBJ2-1 | 15 | TRBD2 | TRBV28 | CASSLYGRALNEQFF | TGTGCCAGCAGTCTCTACGGGAGGGCCCTTAATGAGCAGTTCTTC
many | TRBJ1-2 | 13 | - | TRBV4-2 | CASSQERTYGYTF | TGTGCCAGCAGCCAAGAACGGACCTATGGCTACACCTTC
- | TRBJ2-1 | 16 | TRBD1 | TRBV24-1 | CATSARGTGPYNEQFF | TGTGCCACCAGTGCTCGCGGGACAGGGCCTTACAATGAGCAGTTCTTC
- | TRBJ2-5 | 15 | TRBD2 | TRBV18 | CASSPRTSGVETQYF | TGTGCCAGCTCACCTAGGACTAGCGGTGTGGAGACCCAGTACTTC
- | TRBJ1-4 | 16 | - | TRBV13 | CASSFRAGGLNEKLFF | TGTGCCAGCAGCTTCAGGGCCGGAGGGCTTAATGAAAAACTGTTTTTT
few | TRBJ2-4 | 13 | TRBD1 | TRBV15 | CATSANRGNIQYF | TGTGCCACCAGCGCCAACAGGGGAAACATTCAGTACTTC
- | TRBJ2-7 | 13 | - | TRBV21-1 | CASSRRQPYEQYF | TGTGCCAGCAGCAGGCGACAGCCCTACGAGCAGTACTTC
- | TRBJ1-3 | 14 | - | TRBV4-1 | CASSQEGSGNTIYF | TGCGCCAGCAGCCAAGAAGGGTCTGGAAACACCATATATTTT
many | TRBJ2-3 | 13 | - | TRBV14 | CASSQEPGLAQYF | TGTGCCAGCAGCCAAGAACCGGGGTTGGCGCAGTATTTT
- | TRBJ2-5 | 12 | - | TRBV7-2 | CASSFGIQTQYF | TGTGCCAGCAGCTTCGGGATTCAGACCCAGTACTTC
- | TRBJ2-7 | 13 | - | TRBV3-1 | CASSQAAGYEQYF | TGTGCCAGCAGCCAAGCCGCAGGATACGAGCAGTACTTC
- | TRBJ2-5 | 15 | - | TRBV24-1 | CATSDLPPGGETQYF | TGTGCCACCAGTGATTTGCCCCCCGGGGGAGAGACCCAGTACTTC
few | TRBJ2-7 | 16 | TRBD2 | TRBV4-2 | CASSQVPAGIYNEQYF | TGTGCCAGCAGCCAAGTGCCAGCGGGAATCTACAATGAGCAGTACTTC
- | TRBJ2-3 | 13 | TRBD1 | TRBV6-1 | CASTGQGPDTQYF | TGTGCCAGCACCGGACAGGGGCCAGATACGCAGTATTTT
few | TRBJ1-2 | 13 | - | TRBV6-5 | CASSYGYSGGYTF | TGTGCCAGCAGTTACGGGTATTCGGGCGGCTACACCTTC